This paragraph reports one T cell receptor (beta chain). Its antigen remains unknown. This sample is drawn from a study of STAT5B mutations in CD4+ large granular lymphocyte leukemia. Study-wide background: Among healthy donors, a particular HLA allele went with more CDR3 'QG' motifs. Overall study findings and caveats: TRBV06-family usage was enriched in top patient clones (8/27) versus controls (2/35).

CDR1 LGHNA and CDR2 YSLEER come from the germline V gene. CDR3 length: 15 residues. V lost 0 bases and J 0 bases, leaving 6 bases between the germline ends. Only in-frame clones appear in the TCRdb table, and some are missing; sequencing was by immunoSEQ multiplex PCR. The sample records about 35,000 clones, 65% to 70% being singletons. This chain uses TRBV4-3 with TRBJ2-1; D ambiguous. The sequence derives from a human donor in good health. What was sequenced was CD4+ T cells from blood buffy coats. The CDR3, as DNA: TGCGCCAGCAGCCAAGAGACGAGCTCCTACAATGAGCAGTTCTTC. This sequence encodes CASSQETSSYNEQFF.